A selection of T cell receptor beta chains follows, all from one sample in a study of response to subunit inactivated influenza vaccine. TCRdb redid the calling of the RT-PCR reads with MiXCR, one entry per CDR3 protein. The repertoire holds hundreds of thousands of distinct CDR3 sequences, with around 8% as singletons. The sample here was PBMCs from blood, taken roughly 24 months after vaccination. These receptors came from a man between 50 and 75 years old who received an inactivated influenza vaccine. Each CDR3 is given without its conserved first and last residue. Fields, in order: J gene, clone size, V gene, CDR3 protein. Clone size appears in some rows only: once, few, many, or a class for an expanded clone.

J: TRBJ2-1; size: many; V: TRBV5-1; CDR3: ASSSGGPSSYNEQF
J: TRBJ2-3; size: NA; V: TRBV18; CDR3: ASSPNRDRGDTQY
J: TRBJ1-1; size: NA; V: TRBV27; CDR3: ASGWRGSIMNTEAF
J: TRBJ2-1; size: few; V: TRBV27; CDR3: ASRRGTGVYNEQF
J: TRBJ2-7; size: few; V: TRBV18; CDR3: ASSPKLPGLAGISYEQY
J: TRBJ1-3; size: NA; V: TRBV20-1; CDR3: SARRTGQGRGNTIY
J: TRBJ2-1; size: few; V: TRBV7-2; CDR3: ASSLADRIYNEQF
J: TRBJ2-3; size: few; V: TRBV3-1; CDR3: ASSQAATSATDTQY
J: TRBJ2-3; size: NA; V: TRBV20-1; CDR3: SAPAGLAGRDTQY
J: TRBJ2-1; size: many; V: TRBV5-1; CDR3: ASSFLAGNNEQF
J: TRBJ1-3; size: many; V: TRBV7-9; CDR3: ASSLSGQAGGNTIY
J: TRBJ1-5; size: NA; V: TRBV6-1; CDR3: ASSEARTGRNQPQH
J: TRBJ1-1; size: many; V: TRBV7-8; CDR3: ASSWGLENTEAF
J: TRBJ2-2; size: NA; V: TRBV27; CDR3: ASSTDRGELF